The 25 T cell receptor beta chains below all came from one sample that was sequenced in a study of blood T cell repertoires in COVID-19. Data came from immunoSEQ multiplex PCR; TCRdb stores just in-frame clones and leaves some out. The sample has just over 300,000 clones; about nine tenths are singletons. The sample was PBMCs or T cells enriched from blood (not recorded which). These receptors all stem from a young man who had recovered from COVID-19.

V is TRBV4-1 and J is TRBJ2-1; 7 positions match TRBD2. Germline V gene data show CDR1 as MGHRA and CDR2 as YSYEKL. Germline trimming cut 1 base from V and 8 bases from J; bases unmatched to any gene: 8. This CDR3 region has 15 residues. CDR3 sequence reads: CASSQGVLANDEQFF. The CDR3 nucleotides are TGCGCCAGCAGCCAAGGGGTACTAGCGAACGATGAGCAGTTCTTC.

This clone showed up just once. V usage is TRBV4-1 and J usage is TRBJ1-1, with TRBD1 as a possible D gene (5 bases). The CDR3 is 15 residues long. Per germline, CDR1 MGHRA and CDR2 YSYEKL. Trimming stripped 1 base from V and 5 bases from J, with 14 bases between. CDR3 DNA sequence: TGCGCCAGCAGCCAAGTTGGGGCAGGGAATACTGAAGCTTTCTTT. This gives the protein CASSQVGAGNTEAFF.

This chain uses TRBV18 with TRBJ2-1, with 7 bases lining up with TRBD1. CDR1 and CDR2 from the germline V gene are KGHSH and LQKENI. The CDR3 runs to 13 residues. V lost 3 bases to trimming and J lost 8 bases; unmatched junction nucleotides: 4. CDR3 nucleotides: TGTGCCAGCTCACCGACAGGGCTCGATGAGCAGTTCTTC. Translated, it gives CASSPTGLDEQFF.

CDR3 loop: CASSYSFLAKLNEQFF. CDR3 bases: TGTGCCAGCAGTTACTCGTTTCTAGCGAAGCTCAATGAGCAGTTCTTC. The rearrangement uses TRBV6-2 or TRBV6-3 and TRBJ2-1, with a weak D call TRBD2 (6 bases). Trimming pared 0 bases from V and 6 bases from J, leaving 15 bases between. Germline lookup yields CDR1 MNHEY and CDR2 SVGEGT. This CDR3 is 16 amino acids long.

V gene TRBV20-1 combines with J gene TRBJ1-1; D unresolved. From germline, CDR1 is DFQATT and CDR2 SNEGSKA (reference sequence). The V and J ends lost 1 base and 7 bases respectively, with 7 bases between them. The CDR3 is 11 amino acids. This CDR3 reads CSARGANEAFF. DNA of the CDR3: TGCAGTGCTAGAGGGGCCAATGAAGCTTTCTTT.

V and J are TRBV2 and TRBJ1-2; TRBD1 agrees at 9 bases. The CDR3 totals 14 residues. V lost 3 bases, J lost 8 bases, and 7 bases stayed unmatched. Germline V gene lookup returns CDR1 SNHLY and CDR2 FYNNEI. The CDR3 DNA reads TGTGCCAGCAGTGATTATAGGACAGGGGAAGGCTACACCTTC. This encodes CASSDYRTGEGYTF.

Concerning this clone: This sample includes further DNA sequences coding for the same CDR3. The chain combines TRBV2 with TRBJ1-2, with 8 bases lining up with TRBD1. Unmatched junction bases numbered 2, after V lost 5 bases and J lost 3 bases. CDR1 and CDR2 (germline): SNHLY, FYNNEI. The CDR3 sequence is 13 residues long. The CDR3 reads CASSPTGDYGYTF. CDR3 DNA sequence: TGTGCCAGCAGTCCGACAGGGGACTATGGCTACACCTTC. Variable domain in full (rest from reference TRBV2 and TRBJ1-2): EPEVTQTPSHQVTQMGQEVILRCVPISNHLYFYWYRQILGQKVEFLVSFYNNEISEKSEIFDDQFSVERPDGSNFTLKIRSTKLEDSAMYFCASSPTGDYGYTFGSGTRLTVV.

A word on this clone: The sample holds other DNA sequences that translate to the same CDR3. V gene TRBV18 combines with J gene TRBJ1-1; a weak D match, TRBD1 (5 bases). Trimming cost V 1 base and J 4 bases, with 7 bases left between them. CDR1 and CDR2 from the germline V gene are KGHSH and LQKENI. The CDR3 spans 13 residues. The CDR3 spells CASSPLGGTEAFF. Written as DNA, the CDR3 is TGTGCCAGCTCACCACTCGGGGGCACTGAAGCTTTCTTT.

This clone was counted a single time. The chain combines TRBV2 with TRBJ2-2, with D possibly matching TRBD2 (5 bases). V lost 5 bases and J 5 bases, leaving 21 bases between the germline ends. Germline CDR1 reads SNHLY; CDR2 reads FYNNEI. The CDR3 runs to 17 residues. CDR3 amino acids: CASSPPLGLWETGELFF. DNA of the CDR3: TGTGCCAGCAGTCCGCCTTTAGGACTCTGGGAGACCGGGGAGCTGTTTTTT.

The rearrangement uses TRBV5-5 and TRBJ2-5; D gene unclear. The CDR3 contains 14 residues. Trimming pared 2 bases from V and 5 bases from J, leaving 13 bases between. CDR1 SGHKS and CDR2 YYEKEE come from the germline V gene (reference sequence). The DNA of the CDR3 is TGTGCCAGCAGCTTTTGGCTGACTCAGGAGACCCAGTACTTC. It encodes CASSFWLTQETQYF.

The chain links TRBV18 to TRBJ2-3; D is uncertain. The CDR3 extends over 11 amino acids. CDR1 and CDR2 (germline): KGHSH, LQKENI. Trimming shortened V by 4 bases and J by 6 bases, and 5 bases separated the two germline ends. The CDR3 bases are TGTGCCAGCTCACACGGGGATACGCAGTATTTT. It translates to CASSHGDTQYF.

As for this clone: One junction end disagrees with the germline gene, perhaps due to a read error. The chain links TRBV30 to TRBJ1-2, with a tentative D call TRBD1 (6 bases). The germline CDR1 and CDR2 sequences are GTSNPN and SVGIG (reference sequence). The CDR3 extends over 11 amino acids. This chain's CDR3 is CAWALLDRPNF. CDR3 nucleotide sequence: TGTGCCTGGGCACTCCTCGACAGGCCGAACTTC. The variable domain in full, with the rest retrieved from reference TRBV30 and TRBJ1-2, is SQTIHQWPATLVQPVGSPLSLECTVEGTSNPNLYWYRQAAGRGLQLLFYSVGIGQISSEVPQNLSASRPQDRQFILSSKKLLLSDSGFYLCAWALLDRPNFGSGTRLTVV.

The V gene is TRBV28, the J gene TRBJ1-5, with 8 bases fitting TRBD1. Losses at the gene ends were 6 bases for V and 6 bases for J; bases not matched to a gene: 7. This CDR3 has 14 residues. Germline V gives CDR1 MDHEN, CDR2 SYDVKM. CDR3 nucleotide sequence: TGTGCCAGCAGCCCCCAGACAGGGGTTCAGCCCCAGCATTTT. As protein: CASSPQTGVQPQHF.

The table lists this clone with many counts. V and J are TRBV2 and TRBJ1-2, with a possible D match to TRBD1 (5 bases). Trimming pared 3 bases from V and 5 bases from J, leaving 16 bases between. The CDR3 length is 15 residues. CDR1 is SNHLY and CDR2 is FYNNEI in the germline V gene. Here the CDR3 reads CASSDVGRALYGYTF. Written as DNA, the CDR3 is TGTGCCAGCAGTGATGTCGGCAGGGCCCTTTATGGCTACACCTTC.

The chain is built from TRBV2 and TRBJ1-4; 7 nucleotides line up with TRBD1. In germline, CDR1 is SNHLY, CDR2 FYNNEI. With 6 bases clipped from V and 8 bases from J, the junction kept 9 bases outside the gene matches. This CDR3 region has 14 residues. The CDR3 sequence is CASRVVQGWEKLFF. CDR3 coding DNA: TGTGCCAGCAGGGTGGTACAGGGGTGGGAAAAACTGTTTTTT. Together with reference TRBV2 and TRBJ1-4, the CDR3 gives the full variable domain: EPEVTQTPSHQVTQMGQEVILRCVPISNHLYFYWYRQILGQKVEFLVSFYNNEISEKSEIFDDQFSVERPDGSNFTLKIRSTKLEDSAMYFCASRVVQGWEKLFFGSGTQLSVL.

The CDR3 loop reads CATSGVPFNGYTF. In DNA form, the CDR3 reads TGTGCCACCAGTGGAGTACCTTTTAATGGCTACACCTTC. The rearrangement links TRBV24-1 to TRBJ1-2; D ambiguous. CDR3 length equals 13 residues. Trimming pared 5 bases from V and 6 bases from J, leaving 12 bases between. In germline, CDR1 is KGHDR, CDR2 SFDVKD.

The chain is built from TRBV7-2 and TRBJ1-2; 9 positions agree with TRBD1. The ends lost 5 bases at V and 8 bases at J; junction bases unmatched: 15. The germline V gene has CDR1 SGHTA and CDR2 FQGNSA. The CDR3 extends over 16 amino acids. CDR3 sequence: CASSPRGTGRQGGYTF. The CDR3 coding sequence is TGTGCCAGCAGCCCGAGGGGGACAGGGCGCCAGGGGGGCTACACCTTC.

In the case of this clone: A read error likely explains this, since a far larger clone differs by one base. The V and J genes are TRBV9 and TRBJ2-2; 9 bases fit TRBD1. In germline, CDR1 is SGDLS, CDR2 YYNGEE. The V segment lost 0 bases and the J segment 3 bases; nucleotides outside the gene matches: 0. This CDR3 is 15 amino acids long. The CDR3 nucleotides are TGTGCCAGCAGCGTAGGGACAGGGGACACCGGGGAGCTGTTTTTT. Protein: CASSVGTGDTGELFF. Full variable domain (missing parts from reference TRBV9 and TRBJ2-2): DSGVTQTPKHLITATGQRVTLRCSPRSGDLSVYWYQQSLDQGLQFLIQYYNGEERAKGNILERFSAQQFPDLHSELNLSSLELGDSALYFCASSVGTGDTGELFFGEGSRLTVL.

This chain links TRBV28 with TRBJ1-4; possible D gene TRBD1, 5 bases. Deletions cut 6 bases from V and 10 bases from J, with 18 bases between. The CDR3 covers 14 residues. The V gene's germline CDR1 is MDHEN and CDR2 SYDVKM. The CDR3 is CASRTLRTRAKLFF. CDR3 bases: TGTGCCAGCAGAACCCTCCGGACAAGGGCAAAACTGTTTTTT.

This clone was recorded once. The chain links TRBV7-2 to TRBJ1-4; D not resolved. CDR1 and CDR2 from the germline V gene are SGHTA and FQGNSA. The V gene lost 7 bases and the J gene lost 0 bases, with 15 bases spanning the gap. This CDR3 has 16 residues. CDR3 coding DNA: TGTGCCAGCACGACCGAGGCCGGGACAACTAATGAAAAACTGTTTTTT. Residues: CASTTEAGTTNEKLFF.

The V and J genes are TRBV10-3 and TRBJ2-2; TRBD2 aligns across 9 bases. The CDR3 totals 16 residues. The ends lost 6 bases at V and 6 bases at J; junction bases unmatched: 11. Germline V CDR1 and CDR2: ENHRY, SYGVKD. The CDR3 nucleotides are TGTGCCATCAGCTCGCGCGGGGGGGCTTCGTCCGGGGAGCTGTTTTTT. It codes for CAISSRGGASSGELFF.

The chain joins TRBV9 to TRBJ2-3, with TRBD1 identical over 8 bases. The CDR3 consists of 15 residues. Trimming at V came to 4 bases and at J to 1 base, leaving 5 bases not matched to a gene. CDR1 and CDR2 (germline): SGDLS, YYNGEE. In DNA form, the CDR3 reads TGTGCCAGCAGCCTCGGACAGGGCGGCACAGATACGCAGTATTTT. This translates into CASSLGQGGTDTQYF.

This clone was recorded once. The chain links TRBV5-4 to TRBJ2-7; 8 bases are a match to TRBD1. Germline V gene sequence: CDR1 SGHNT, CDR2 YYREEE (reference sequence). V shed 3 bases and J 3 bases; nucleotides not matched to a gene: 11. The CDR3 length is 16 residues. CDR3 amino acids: CASSSLDGQGSYEQYF. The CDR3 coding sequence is TGTGCCAGCAGCTCCCTGGATGGACAGGGTAGCTACGAGCAGTACTTC.

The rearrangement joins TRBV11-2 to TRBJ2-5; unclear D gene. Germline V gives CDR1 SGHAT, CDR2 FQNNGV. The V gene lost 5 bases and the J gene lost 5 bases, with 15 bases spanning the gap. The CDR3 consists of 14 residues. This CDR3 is CASSHSTAMETQYF. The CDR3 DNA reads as TGTGCCAGCAGCCACAGTACTGCCATGGAGACCCAGTACTTC.

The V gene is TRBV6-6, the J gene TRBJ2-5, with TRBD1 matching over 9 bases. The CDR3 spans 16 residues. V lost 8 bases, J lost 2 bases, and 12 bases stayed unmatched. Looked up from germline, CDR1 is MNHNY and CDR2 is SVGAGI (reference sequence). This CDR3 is CASRDRAHSAQETQYF. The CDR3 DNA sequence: TGTGCCAGCCGGGACAGGGCCCACTCTGCTCAAGAGACCCAGTACTTC.